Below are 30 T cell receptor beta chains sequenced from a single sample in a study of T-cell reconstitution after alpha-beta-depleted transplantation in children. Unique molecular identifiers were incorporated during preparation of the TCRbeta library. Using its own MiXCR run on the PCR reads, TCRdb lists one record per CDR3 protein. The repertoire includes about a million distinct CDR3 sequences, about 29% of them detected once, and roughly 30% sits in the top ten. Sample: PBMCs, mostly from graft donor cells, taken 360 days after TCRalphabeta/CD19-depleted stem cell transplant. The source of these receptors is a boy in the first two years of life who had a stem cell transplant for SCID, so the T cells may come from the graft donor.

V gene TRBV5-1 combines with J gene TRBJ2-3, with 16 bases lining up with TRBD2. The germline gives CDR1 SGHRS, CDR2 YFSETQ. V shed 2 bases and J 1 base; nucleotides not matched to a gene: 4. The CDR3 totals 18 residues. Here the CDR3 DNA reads TGCGCCAGCAGCTTACCGGGACTAGCGGGGGGGCGCACAGATACGCAGTATTTT. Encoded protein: CASSLPGLAGGRTDTQYF.

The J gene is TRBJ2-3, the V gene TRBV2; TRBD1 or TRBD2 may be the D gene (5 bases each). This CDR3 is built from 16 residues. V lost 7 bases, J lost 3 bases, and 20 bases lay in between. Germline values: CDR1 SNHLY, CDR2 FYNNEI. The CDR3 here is CASKRVGDQETDTQYF. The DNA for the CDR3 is TGTGCCAGCAAGAGGGTAGGGGATCAAGAGACAGATACGCAGTATTTT.

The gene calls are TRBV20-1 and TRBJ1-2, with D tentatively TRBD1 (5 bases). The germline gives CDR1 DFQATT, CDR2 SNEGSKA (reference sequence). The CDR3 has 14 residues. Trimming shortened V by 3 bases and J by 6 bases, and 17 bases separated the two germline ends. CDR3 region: CSASKPGRVHGYTF. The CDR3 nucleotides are TGCAGTGCTAGCAAGCCGGGCAGGGTCCATGGCTACACCTTC.

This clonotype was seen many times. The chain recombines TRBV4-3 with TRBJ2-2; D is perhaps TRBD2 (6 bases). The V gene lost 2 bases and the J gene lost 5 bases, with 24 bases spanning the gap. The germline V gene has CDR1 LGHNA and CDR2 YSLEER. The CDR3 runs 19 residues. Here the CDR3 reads CASSQRPPRRGPRTGELFF. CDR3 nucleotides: TGCGCCAGCAGCCAAAGGCCCCCGCGGCGGGGACCGAGGACCGGGGAGCTGTTTTTT.

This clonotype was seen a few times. The CDR3 protein is CASSFLTSGPGEQFF. CDR3 sequence (DNA): TGCGCCAGCAGCTTCTTGACTAGCGGCCCCGGTGAGCAGTTCTTC. The chain carries TRBV5-1 and TRBJ2-1; 9 nucleotides align to TRBD2. Per the germline V gene, CDR1 is SGHRS and CDR2 is YFSETQ. Trimming cost V 2 bases and J 9 bases; bases outside gene matches: 9. This CDR3 is built from 15 residues.

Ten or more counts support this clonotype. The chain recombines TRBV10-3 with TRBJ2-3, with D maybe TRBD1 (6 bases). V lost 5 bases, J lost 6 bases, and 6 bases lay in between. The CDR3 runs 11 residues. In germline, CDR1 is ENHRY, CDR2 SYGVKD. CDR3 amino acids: CAISRGDTQYF. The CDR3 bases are TGTGCCATCAGTAGGGGGGATACGCAGTATTTT.

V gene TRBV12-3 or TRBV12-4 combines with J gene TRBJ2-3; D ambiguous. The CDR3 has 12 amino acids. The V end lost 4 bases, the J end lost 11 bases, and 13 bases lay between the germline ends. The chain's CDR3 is CASSSAHRGQYF. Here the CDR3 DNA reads TGTGCCAGCAGTTCCGCGCACAGAGGGCAGTATTTT.

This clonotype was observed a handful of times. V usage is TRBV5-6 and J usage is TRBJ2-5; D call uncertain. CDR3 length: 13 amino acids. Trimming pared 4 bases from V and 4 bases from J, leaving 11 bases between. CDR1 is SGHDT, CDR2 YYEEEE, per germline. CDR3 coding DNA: TGTGCCAGCAGCGGTAATCCTTCAGAGACCCAGTACTTC. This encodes CASSGNPSETQYF.

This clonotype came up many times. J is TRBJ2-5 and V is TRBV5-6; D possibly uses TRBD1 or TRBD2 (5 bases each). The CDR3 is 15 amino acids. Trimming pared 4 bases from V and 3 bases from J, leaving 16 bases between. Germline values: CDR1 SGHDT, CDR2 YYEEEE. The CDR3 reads CASSQMGTGKETQYF. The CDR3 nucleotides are TGTGCCAGCAGCCAAATGGGGACGGGTAAAGAGACCCAGTACTTC.

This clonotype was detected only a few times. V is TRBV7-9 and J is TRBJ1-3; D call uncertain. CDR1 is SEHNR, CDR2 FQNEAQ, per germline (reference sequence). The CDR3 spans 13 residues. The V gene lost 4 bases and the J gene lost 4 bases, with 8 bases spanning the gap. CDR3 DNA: TGTGCCAGCAGCTCACTCTACGGAAACACCATATATTTT. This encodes CASSSLYGNTIYF.

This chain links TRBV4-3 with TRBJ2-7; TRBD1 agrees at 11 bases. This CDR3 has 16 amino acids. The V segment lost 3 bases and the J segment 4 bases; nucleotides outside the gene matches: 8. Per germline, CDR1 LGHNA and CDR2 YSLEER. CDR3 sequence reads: CASSQGGQGAAYEQYF. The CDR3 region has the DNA TGCGCCAGCAGCCAGGGAGGACAGGGGGCGGCTTACGAGCAGTACTTC.

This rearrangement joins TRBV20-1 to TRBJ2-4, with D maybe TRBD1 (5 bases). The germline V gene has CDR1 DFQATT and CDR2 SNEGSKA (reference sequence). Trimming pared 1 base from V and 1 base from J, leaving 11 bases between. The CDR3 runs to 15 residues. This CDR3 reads CSARVGRVAKNIQYF. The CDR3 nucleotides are TGCAGTGCTAGAGTTGGCAGGGTCGCCAAAAACATTCAGTACTTC.

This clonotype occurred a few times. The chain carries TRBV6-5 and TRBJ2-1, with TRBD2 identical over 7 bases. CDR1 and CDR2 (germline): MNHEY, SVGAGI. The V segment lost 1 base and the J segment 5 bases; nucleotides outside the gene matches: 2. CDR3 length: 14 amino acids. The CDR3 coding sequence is TGTGCCAGCAGTTACTGGGAGGGGCACAATGAGCAGTTCTTC. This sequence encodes CASSYWEGHNEQFF.

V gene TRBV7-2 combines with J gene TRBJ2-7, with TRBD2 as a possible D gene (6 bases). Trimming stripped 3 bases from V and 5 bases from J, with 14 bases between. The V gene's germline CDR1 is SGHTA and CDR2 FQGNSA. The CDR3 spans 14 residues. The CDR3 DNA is TGTGCCAGCAGCTTGCGGGCCCGGAGGGACGAGCAGTACTTC. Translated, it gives CASSLRARRDEQYF.

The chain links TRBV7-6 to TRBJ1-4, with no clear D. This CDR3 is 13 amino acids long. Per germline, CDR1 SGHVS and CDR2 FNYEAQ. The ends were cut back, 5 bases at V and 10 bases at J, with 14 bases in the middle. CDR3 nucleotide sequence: TGTGCCAGCAGCAGAGACGGTGAGGGAAAACTGTTTTTT. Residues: CASSRDGEGKLFF.

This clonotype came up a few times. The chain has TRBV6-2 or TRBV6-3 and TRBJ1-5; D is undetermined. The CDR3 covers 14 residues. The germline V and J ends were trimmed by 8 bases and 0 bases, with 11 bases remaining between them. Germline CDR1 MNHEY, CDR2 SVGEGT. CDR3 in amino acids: CASQPIDSNQPQHF. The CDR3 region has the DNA TGTGCCAGCCAACCCATTGATAGCAATCAGCCCCAGCATTTT.

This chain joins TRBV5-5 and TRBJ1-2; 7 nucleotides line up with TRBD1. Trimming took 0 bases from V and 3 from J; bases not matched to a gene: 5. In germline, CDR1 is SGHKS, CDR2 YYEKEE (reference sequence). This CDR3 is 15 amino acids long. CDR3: CASSLEGALHYGYTF. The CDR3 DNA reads TGTGCCAGCAGCTTGGAGGGGGCCTTACACTATGGCTACACCTTC.

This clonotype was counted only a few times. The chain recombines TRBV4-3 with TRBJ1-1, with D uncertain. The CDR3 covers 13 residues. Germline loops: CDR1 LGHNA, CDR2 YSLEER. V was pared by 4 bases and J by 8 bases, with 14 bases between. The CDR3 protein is CASSPLGFSEAFF. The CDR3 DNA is TGCGCCAGCAGCCCGTTGGGGTTTTCCGAAGCTTTCTTT.

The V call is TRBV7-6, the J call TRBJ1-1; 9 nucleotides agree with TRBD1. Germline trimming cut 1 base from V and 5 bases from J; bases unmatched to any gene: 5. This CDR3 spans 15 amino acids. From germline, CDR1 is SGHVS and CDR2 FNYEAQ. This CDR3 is CASSLEGTGSTEAFF. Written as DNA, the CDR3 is TGTGCCAGCAGCTTAGAAGGGACAGGGTCGACTGAAGCTTTCTTT.

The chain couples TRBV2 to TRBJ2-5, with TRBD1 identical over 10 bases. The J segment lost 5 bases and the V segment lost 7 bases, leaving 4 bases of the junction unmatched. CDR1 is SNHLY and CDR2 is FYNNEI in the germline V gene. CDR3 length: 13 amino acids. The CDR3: CASTGQGTETQYF. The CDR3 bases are TGTGCCAGCACGGGACAGGGGACCGAGACCCAGTACTTC. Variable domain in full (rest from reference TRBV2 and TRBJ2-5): EPEVTQTPSHQVTQMGQEVILRCVPISNHLYFYWYRQILGQKVEFLVSFYNNEISEKSEIFDDQFSVERPDGSNFTLKIRSTKLEDSAMYFCASTGQGTETQYFGPGTRLLVL.

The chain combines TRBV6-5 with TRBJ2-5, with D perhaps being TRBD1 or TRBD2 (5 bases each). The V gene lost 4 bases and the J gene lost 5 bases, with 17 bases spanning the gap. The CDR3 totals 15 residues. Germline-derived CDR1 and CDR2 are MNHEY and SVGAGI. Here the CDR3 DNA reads TGTGCCAGCAGTTCGGGGCTCTCAGCACGGGAGACCCAGTACTTC. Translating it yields CASSSGLSARETQYF.

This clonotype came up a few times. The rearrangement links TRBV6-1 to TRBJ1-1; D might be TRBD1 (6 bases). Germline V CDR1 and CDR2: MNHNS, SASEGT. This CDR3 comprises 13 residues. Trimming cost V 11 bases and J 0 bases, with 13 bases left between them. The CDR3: CAGGTPMNTEAFF. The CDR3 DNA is TGTGCCGGCGGGACACCTATGAACACTGAAGCTTTCTTT.

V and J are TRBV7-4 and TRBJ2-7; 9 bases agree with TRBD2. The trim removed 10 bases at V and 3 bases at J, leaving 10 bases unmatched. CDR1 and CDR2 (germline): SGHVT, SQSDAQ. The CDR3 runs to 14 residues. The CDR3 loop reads CATVAGVKNYEQYF. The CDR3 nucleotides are TGTGCCACAGTAGCGGGGGTGAAGAACTACGAGCAGTACTTC. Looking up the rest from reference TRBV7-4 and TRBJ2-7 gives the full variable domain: GAGVSQSPRYKVAKRGRDVALRCDSISGHVTLYWYRQTLGQGSEVLTYSQSDAQRDKSGRPSGRFSAERPERSVSTLKIQRTEQGDSAVYLCATVAGVKNYEQYFGPGTRLTVT.

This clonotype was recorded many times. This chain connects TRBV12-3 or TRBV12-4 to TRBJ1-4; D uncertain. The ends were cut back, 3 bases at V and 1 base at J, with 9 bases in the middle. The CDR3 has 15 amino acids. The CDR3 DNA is TGTGCCAGCAGTTTTGGTGATCGAACTAATGAAAAACTGTTTTTT. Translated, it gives CASSFGDRTNEKLFF.

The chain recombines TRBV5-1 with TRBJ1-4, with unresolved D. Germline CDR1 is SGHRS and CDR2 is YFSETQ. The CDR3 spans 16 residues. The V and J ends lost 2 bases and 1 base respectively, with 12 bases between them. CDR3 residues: CASSFGPTGTNEKLFF. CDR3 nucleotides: TGCGCCAGCAGCTTTGGGCCCACCGGAACTAATGAAAAACTGTTTTTT. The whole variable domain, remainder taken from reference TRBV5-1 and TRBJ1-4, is KAGVTQTPRYLIKTRGQQVTLSCSPISGHRSVSWYQQTPGQGLQFLFEYFSETQRNKGNFPGRFSGRQFSNSRSEMNVSTLELGDSALYLCASSFGPTGTNEKLFFGSGTQLSVL.

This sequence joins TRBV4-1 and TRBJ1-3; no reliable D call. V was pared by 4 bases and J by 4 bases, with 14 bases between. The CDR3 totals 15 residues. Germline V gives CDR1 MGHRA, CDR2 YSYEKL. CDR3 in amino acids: CASSPIWTQGNTIYF. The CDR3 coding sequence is TGCGCCAGCAGCCCGATTTGGACGCAAGGAAACACCATATATTTT.

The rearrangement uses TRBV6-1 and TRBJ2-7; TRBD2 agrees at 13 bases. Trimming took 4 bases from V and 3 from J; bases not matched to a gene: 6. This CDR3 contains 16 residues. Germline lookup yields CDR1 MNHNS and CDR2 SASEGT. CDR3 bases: TGTGCCAGCAGTGGGACTAGCGGGGGATACCTCTACGAGCAGTACTTC. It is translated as CASSGTSGGYLYEQYF.

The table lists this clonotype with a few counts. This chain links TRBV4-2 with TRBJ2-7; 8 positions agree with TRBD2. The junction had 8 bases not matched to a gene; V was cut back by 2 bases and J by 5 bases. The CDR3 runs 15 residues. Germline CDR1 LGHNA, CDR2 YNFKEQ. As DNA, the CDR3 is TGTGCCAGCAGCCAACGGTGGTTAGCGGGGAACGAGCAGTACTTC. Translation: CASSQRWLAGNEQYF.

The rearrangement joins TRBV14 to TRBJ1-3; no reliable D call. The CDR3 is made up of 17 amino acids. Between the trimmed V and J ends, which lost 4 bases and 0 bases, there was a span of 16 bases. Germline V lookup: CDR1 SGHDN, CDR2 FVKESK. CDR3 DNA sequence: TGTGCCAGCAGCCCCACCCTCAAGGGCTTCTCTGGAAACACCATATATTTT. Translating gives CASSPTLKGFSGNTIYF.

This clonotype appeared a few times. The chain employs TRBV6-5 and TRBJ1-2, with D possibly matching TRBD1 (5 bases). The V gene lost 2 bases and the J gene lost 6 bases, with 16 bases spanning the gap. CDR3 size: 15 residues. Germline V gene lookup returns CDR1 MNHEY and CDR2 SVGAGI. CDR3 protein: CASSYLVGGGDGYTF. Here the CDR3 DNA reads TGTGCCAGCAGTTACCTCGTGGGGGGAGGAGATGGCTACACCTTC.